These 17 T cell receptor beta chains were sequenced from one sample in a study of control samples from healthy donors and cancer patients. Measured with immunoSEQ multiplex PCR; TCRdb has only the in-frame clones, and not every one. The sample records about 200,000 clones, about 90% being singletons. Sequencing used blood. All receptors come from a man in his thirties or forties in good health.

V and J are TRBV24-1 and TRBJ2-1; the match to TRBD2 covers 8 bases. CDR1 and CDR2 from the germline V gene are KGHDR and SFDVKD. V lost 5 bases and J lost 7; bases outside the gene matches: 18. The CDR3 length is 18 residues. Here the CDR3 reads CATSARFGRDGGGNEQFF. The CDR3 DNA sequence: TGTGCCACCAGTGCCCGGTTTGGTAGGGACGGGGGGGGAAATGAGCAGTTCTTC.

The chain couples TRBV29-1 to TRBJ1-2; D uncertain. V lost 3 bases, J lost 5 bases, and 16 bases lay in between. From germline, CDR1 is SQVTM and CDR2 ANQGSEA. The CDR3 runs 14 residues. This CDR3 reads CSVDPRPLWYGYTF. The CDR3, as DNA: TGCAGCGTTGACCCCAGGCCCTTATGGTATGGCTACACCTTC.

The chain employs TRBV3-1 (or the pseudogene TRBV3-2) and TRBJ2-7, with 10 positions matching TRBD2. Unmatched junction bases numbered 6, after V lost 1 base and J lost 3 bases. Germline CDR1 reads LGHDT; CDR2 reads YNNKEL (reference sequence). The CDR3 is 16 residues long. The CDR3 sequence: CASSQAPGLAIYEQYF. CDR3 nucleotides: TGTGCCAGCAGCCAAGCCCCGGGACTAGCGATCTACGAGCAGTACTTC.

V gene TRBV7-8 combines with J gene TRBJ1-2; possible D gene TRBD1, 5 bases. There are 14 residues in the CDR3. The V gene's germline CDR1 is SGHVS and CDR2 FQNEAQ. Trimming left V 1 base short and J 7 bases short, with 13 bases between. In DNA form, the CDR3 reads TGTGCCAGCAGCTTAGGAGAAGGGGTGCGTGGCTACACCTTC. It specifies CASSLGEGVRGYTF.

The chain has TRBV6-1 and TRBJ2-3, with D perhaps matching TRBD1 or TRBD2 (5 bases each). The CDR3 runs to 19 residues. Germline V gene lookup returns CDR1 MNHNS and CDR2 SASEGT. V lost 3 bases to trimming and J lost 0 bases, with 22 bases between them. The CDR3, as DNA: TGTGCCAGCAGTGAGGTAATTCTCGGGGCGAGATATAGCACAGATACGCAGTATTTT. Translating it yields CASSEVILGARYSTDTQYF.

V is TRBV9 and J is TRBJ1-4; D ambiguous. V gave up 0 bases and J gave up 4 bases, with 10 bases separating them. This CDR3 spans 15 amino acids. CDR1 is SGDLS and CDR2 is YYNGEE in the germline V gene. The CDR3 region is CASSVELGYNEKLFF. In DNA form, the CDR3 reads TGTGCCAGCAGCGTAGAACTGGGGTATAATGAAAAACTGTTTTTT.

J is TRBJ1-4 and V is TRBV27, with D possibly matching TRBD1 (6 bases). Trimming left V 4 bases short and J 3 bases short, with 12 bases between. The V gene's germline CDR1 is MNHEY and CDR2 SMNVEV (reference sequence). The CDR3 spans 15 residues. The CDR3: CASSSNRASNEKLFF. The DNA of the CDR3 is TGTGCCAGCAGTTCCAACAGGGCCTCTAATGAAAAACTGTTTTTT.

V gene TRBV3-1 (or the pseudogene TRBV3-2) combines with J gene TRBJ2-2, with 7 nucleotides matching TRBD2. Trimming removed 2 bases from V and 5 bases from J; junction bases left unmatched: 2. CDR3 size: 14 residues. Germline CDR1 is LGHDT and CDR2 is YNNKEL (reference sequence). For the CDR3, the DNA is TGTGCCAGCAGCCAAAGGGAGGGGACCGGGGAGCTGTTTTTT. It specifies CASSQREGTGELFF.

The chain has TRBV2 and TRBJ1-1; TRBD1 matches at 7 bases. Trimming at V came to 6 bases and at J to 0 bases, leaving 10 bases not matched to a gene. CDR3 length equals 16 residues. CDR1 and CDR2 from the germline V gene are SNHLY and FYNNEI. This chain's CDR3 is CASRETGTGVNTEAFF. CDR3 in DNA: TGTGCCAGCAGAGAGACAGGGACGGGGGTGAACACTGAAGCTTTCTTT.

The CDR3 protein is CASSLTGSNTEAFF. The CDR3 DNA reads as TGTGCCAGTAGCCTGACAGGGTCGAACACTGAAGCTTTCTTT. V gene TRBV19 combines with J gene TRBJ1-1; 7 bases fit TRBD1. Germline CDR1 LNHDA, CDR2 SQIVND (reference sequence). The CDR3 sequence is 14 residues long. J was trimmed by 1 base and V by 6 bases; bases with no gene match: 5.

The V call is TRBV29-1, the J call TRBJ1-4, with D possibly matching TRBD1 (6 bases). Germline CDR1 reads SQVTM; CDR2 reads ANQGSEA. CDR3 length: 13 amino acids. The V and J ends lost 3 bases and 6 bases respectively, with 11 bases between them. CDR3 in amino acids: CSVEGGSDEKLFF. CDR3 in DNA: TGCAGCGTTGAGGGGGGCTCGGATGAAAAACTGTTTTTT.

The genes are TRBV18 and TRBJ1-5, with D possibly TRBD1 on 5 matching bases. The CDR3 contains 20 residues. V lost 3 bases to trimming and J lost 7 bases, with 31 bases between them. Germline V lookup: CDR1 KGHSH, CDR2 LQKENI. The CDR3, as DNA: TGTGCCAGCTCACCGGAAGAGCGTATAGGGACCGGTCGGACGGTGCAGCCCCAGCATTTT. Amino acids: CASSPEERIGTGRTVQPQHF. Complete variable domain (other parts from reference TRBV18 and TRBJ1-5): NAGVMQNPRHLVRRRGQEARLRCSPMKGHSHVYWYRQLPEEGLKFMVYLQKENIIDESGMPKERFSAEFPKEGPSILRIQQVVRGDSAAYFCASSPEERIGTGRTVQPQHFGDGTRLSIL.

CDR3 in amino acids: CASESGWTSGDVQYF. CDR3 in DNA: TGTGCCAGCGAATCGGGGTGGACTAGCGGTGATGTGCAGTATTTT. The chain employs TRBV6-5 and TRBJ2-3; TRBD2 aligns across 10 bases. Unmatched junction bases numbered 16, after V lost 8 bases and J lost 11 bases. The V gene's germline CDR1 is MNHEY and CDR2 SVGAGI. The CDR3 has 15 amino acids.

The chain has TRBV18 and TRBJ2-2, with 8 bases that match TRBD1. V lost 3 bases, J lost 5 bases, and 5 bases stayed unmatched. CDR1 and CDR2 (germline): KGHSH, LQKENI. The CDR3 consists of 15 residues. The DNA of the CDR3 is TGTGCCAGCTCACCTCCAGGGGGCCGGACCGGGGAGCTGTTTTTT. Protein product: CASSPPGGRTGELFF.

CDR3 residues: CASSFGFRVDESLKYF. The CDR3 DNA reads as TGTGCCAGCAGTTTCGGGTTTAGGGTCGACGAATCTTTAAAGTATTTT. This chain links TRBV28 with TRBJ2-3; D uncertain. With 3 bases removed from V and 13 bases from J, the gap between germline ends came to 26 bases. CDR1 and CDR2 (germline): MDHEN, SYDVKM. The CDR3 is 16 amino acids.

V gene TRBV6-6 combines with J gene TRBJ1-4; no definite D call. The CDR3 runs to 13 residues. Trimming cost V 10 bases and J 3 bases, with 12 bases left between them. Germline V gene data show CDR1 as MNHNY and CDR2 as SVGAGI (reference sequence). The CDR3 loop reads CATMGGSNEKLFF. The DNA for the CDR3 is TGTGCCACCATGGGCGGCTCTAATGAAAAACTGTTTTTT.

The CDR3 here is CASSGFPLTSGTTGELFF. The CDR3 DNA is TGTGCCAGCAGCGGTTTCCCATTGACCAGCGGGACAACCGGGGAGCTGTTTTTT. This chain uses TRBV11-2 with TRBJ2-2; possibly TRBD2 for D (7 bases). With 5 bases removed from V and 5 bases from J, the gap between germline ends came to 24 bases. The germline V gene has CDR1 SGHAT and CDR2 FQNNGV. The CDR3 is made up of 18 amino acids. Full variable domain (missing parts from reference TRBV11-2 and TRBJ2-2): EAGVAQSPRYKIIEKRQSVAFWCNPISGHATLYWYQQILGQGPKLLIQFQNNGVVDDSQLPKDRFSAERLKGVDSTLKIQPAKLEDSAVYLCASSGFPLTSGTTGELFFGEGSRLTVL.